This is a list of T cell receptor beta chains from one sample in a study of cytomegalovirus exposure and HLA in healthy donors. Clones were read by immunoSEQ multiplex PCR, and TCRdb kept only the in-frame ones, dropping some. Of about 150,000 clones in the sample, over 70% were seen once. The sequencing sample was made of PBMCs. These receptors were collected from a young man in good health and CMV-seronegative. Both conserved end residues are part of each CDR3. The D gene is left open where the match is weak. Clone size, where shown, is once, few, many, or a class for clones that have expanded.

TRBJ2-5 | few | TRBV4-1 | TRBD2 | TGCGCCAGCAGCCAAGAGCCAGGGAGGGATGAGACCCAGTACTTC | CASSQEPGRDETQYF
TRBJ1-4 | - | TRBV28 | - | TGTGCCAGCAGTTTATACAGCGAAAAACTGTTTTTT | CASSLYSEKLFF
TRBJ2-3 | - | TRBV28 | TRBD1 | TGTGCCAGCAGTTTAAGTTTCGAGGGGGCCCGGGATACGCAGTATTTT | CASSLSFEGARDTQYF
TRBJ1-1 | - | TRBV6-1 | TRBD1 | TGTGCCAGCAGTGAAGGGGACAGTGAAGCTTTCTTT | CASSEGDSEAFF
TRBJ2-5 | - | TRBV7-3 | TRBD1 | TGTGCCAGCAGCCGGACAGGGGGCGATGAGACCCAGTACTTC | CASSRTGGDETQYF
TRBJ2-1 | once | TRBV7-9 | TRBD1 | TGTGCCAGCAGCTTACCTGGACAGGGCTCCTACAATGAGCAGTTCTTC | CASSLPGQGSYNEQFF
TRBJ2-3 | - | TRBV6-5 | TRBD2 | TGTGCCAGCAGTAAGGGGAGGGATGGGGATACGCAGTATTTT | CASSKGRDGDTQYF
TRBJ1-6 | - | TRBV9 | - | TGTGCCAGCAGCACAGGGTACAGGCATAATTCACCCCTCCACTTT | CASSTGYRHNSPLHF
TRBJ1-6 | - | TRBV5-1 | - | TGCGCCAGCAGCTTGGAGACAGCTAATTCACCCCTCCACTTT | CASSLETANSPLHF
TRBJ1-1 | - | TRBV6-6 | - | TGTGCCAGCAGTTATAAGGGAGGGGGGGGTTTCTTT | CASSYKGGGGFF
TRBJ2-6 | - | TRBV18 | TRBD1 | TGTGCCAGCTCACCAAGGACAGGGGTTGGGGCCAACGTCCTGACTTTC | CASSPRTGVGANVLTF
TRBJ1-2 | - | TRBV7-8 | - | TGTGCCAGCAGCCCCAGGAGCCCAGGGCCTTATGGCTACACCTTC | CASSPRSPGPYGYTF
TRBJ1-2 | once | TRBV15 | - | TGTGCCACCAGCGAAGGGACACTTGCTCAGGGCTACACCTTC | CATSEGTLAQGYTF
TRBJ2-1 | - | TRBV15 | TRBD2 | TGTGCCACCAGCAGAGGAAGCGGGGGAAGCTCCTACAATGAGCAGTTCTTC | CATSRGSGGSSYNEQFF
TRBJ2-5 | - | TRBV29-1 | - | TGCAGCGTTCCGGTGACTAGCCAAGAGACCCAGTACTTC | CSVPVTSQETQYF